This T cell receptor (beta chain) was observed in a study of blood T cell repertoires in COVID-19. Study context: Acute and convalescent COVID-19 samples came from the United States, Italy and Spain. In each case, the material was cDNA or gDNA derived from T cells, B-cell-depleted T cells, or PBMCs.

Original methodology: How many nucleated cells were present was estimated from reference gene primer amplification. Profiling relied on immunoSEQ multiplex PCR, and the TCRdb table lists in-frame clones only, not all of them. Clone size and V and J calls were adopted from that table, with D and trimming inferred from the DNA. This sample carries some 150,000 clones, 85% to 90% of them seen once, and the ten largest clones take less than 10%. This sequence was found in a woman between 50 and 59 years old with active or convalescent COVID-19. Sample: peripheral blood.

The CDR3 loop reads CASSWGRGYEQYF. The CDR3 DNA sequence: TGTGCCAGCAGTTGGGGCAGGGGCTACGAGCAGTACTTC. This rearrangement joins TRBV12-3 or TRBV12-4 to TRBJ2-7, with D possibly being TRBD1 (6 bases). The CDR3 is made up of 13 amino acids. V lost 4 bases to trimming and J lost 3 bases, with 10 bases between them.